This T cell receptor beta chain is drawn from a study of control samples from healthy donors and cancer patients. The CDR3 has 14 residues. Germline V CDR1 and CDR2: SGHAT, FQNNGV. V was pared by 1 base and J by 7 bases, with 3 bases of the junction left unmatched. Generated by immunoSEQ multiplex PCR, the TCRdb table keeps only in-frame clones and is missing some. The repertoire holds 120,000 or so clones, with about 92% as singletons. The chain recombines TRBV11-2 with TRBJ2-5, with TRBD2 matching 10 bases. The TCR sequence derives from a man older than 75 with head and neck cancer. The sequenced sample consisted of PBMCs. The CDR3 DNA reads as TGTGCCAGCAGCTTAGGGTCTAGCGGGGGGACCCAGTACTTC. It translates to CASSLGSSGGTQYF.